Each of the 6 T cell receptor beta chains below was sequenced from the same sample in a study of T cell responses to AZD1222 COVID-19 vaccine. Measured with immunoSEQ multiplex PCR; TCRdb has only the in-frame clones, and not every one. This table has more than 110,000 clones, around nine tenths appearing once. Sequences were derived from peripheral blood, sampled 28 days after the second AZD1222 dose. The receptors were sampled from an adult who received the AZD1222 COVID-19 vaccine.

V is TRBV20-1 and J is TRBJ2-7; no firm D call. Trimming pared 3 bases from V and 5 bases from J, leaving 5 bases between. This CDR3 spans 10 amino acids. Germline CDR1 reads DFQATT; CDR2 reads SNEGSKA (reference sequence). CDR3 region: CSASRDEQYF. The CDR3 region has the DNA TGCAGTGCTAGTCGGGACGAGCAGTACTTC.

The V and J genes are TRBV7-2 and TRBJ2-1; 8 nucleotides line up with TRBD1. The CDR3 loop spans 14 amino acids. Unmatched junction bases numbered 5, after V lost 4 bases and J lost 6 bases. In germline, CDR1 is SGHTA, CDR2 FQGNSA. The CDR3 protein is CASSSRQGLNEQFF. The CDR3 nucleotides read TGTGCCAGCAGCTCTCGACAGGGGCTCAATGAGCAGTTCTTC. The full variable domain, with the rest looked up from reference TRBV7-2 and TRBJ2-1, is GAGVSQSPSNKVTEKGKDVELRCDPISGHTALYWYRQSLGQGLEFLIYFQGNSAPDKSGLPSDRFSAERTGGSVSTLTIQRTQQEDSAVYLCASSSRQGLNEQFFGPGTRLTVL.

J is TRBJ1-3 and V is TRBV3-1 (or the pseudogene TRBV3-2); a weak D match, TRBD1 (5 bases). Per germline, CDR1 LGHDT and CDR2 YNNKEL (reference sequence). The CDR3 runs to 15 residues. Trimming removed 1 base at V and 4 bases at J, with 11 bases between. CDR3 coding DNA: TGTGCCAGCAGCCAAGGCGGGGGTGTGGGAAACACCATATATTTT. Protein: CASSQGGGVGNTIYF.

This chain connects TRBV4-2 to TRBJ2-2; perhaps D is TRBD1 or TRBD2 (5 bases each). The CDR3 extends over 17 amino acids. Germline V gives CDR1 LGHNA, CDR2 YNFKEQ. V was pared by 0 bases and J by 4 bases, with 15 bases between. In DNA form, the CDR3 reads TGTGCCAGCAGCCAAGATGTGCCCGGGGCGGCCACCGGGGAGCTGTTTTTT. This encodes CASSQDVPGAATGELFF.

The J gene is TRBJ2-2, the V gene TRBV7-9; no reliable D call. This CDR3 has 13 amino acids. Deletions cut 1 base from V and 9 bases from J, with 9 bases between. CDR1 and CDR2 (germline): SEHNR, FQNEAQ (reference sequence). The CDR3 DNA is TGTGCCAGCAGCTTAGGCCCTTTGCGGGAGCTGTTTTTT. Its translation is CASSLGPLRELFF.

V is TRBV12-5 and J is TRBJ2-2, with D perhaps assigned TRBD1 or TRBD2 (5 bases each). CDR1 is LGHNT, CDR2 FRNRAP, per germline. Trimming removed 5 bases at V and 6 bases at J, with 13 bases between. The CDR3 sequence is 14 residues long. The CDR3 DNA follows: TGTGCTAGTGGTGTGGGACGGGGTTCCGGGGAGCTGTTTTTT. It specifies CASGVGRGSGELFF.